The 23 T cell receptor beta chains given below trace back to one sample, sequenced in a study of OX40 agonist ivuxolimab in advanced cancers. Some clones are missing from TCRdb's copy, which holds only in-frame ones; the method was immunoSEQ multiplex PCR. The table includes tens of thousands of clones, around four fifths detected once. The sequencing here drew on CD4+ or CD8+ T cells sorted from blood, taken in a trial of the OX40 agonist ivuxolimab. The receptors originated from an adult with an advanced solid tumor such as melanoma, head and neck, liver or kidney cancer.

This chain links TRBV10-3 with TRBJ2-3; 8 nucleotides agree with TRBD2. The ends lost 4 bases at V and 6 bases at J; junction bases unmatched: 12. Germline values: CDR1 ENHRY, CDR2 SYGVKD. CDR3 length equals 16 residues. CDR3 bases: TGTGCCATCAGTGGGGATCGGGACAAGCGGGGGGATACGCAGTATTTT. Translating it yields CAISGDRDKRGDTQYF.

The CDR3 loop is CASSSLDSRSSYEQYV. The CDR3 coding sequence is TGTGCCAGCAGCTCGTTGGACAGCCGAAGCTCCTACGAGCAGTACGTC. The J gene is TRBJ2-7, the V gene TRBV5-6, with D possibly TRBD1 on 6 matching bases. Germline CDR1 is SGHDT and CDR2 is YYEEEE. CDR3 length: 16 residues. Trimming stripped 3 bases from V and 0 bases from J, with 16 bases between.

The chain uses TRBV6-1 and TRBJ2-7; D is undetermined. This CDR3 has 13 residues. Trimming removed 4 bases at V and 2 bases at J, with 9 bases between. Germline CDR1 reads MNHNS; CDR2 reads SASEGT. The CDR3 sequence is CASSAKGPYEQYF. The DNA for the CDR3 is TGTGCCAGCAGTGCAAAGGGTCCCTACGAGCAGTACTTC.

The rearrangement uses TRBV14 and TRBJ2-5; D gene uncertain. The germline V gene encodes CDR1 SGHDN and CDR2 FVKESK. CDR3 length: 13 residues. The V end was cut by 1 base, the J end by 7 bases, with 10 bases between. The chain's CDR3 is CASSQVQLRTQYF. For the CDR3, the DNA is TGTGCCAGCAGCCAAGTTCAGCTACGGACCCAGTACTTC.

The rearrangement uses TRBV6-5 and TRBJ2-7, with 8 bases that match TRBD1. There are 14 residues in the CDR3. Germline V gene data show CDR1 as MNHEY and CDR2 as SVGAGI. J gave up 3 bases and V 7 bases, and 8 bases lay outside the gene matches. The CDR3 region is CASTLGQGVYEQYF. CDR3 in DNA: TGTGCCAGCACCCTCGGACAGGGAGTCTACGAGCAGTACTTC.

In DNA, the CDR3 is TGTGCCAGCAGTCTAACAGGACGGGGCAATCAGCCCCAGCATTTT. Protein product: CASSLTGRGNQPQHF. The chain employs TRBV28 and TRBJ1-5, with a weak D call TRBD1 (5 bases). Germline lookup yields CDR1 MDHEN and CDR2 SYDVKM. Trimming cost V 5 bases and J 2 bases, with 13 bases left between them. This CDR3 is built from 15 residues. The entire variable domain, with the rest obtained from reference TRBV28 and TRBJ1-5, is as follows: DVKVTQSSRYLVKRTGEKVFLECVQDMDHENMFWYRQDPGLGLRLIYFSYDVKMKEKGDIPEGYSVSREKKERFSLILESASTNQTSMYLCASSLTGRGNQPQHFGDGTRLSIL.

CDR3 sequence reads: CASSGKGSPSGANVLTF. The CDR3 region has the DNA TGTGCCAGCAGCGGCAAGGGCTCCCCATCTGGGGCCAACGTCCTGACTTTC. The genes are TRBV5-4 and TRBJ2-6; the D is unclear. Trimming cost V 4 bases and J 1 base, with 15 bases left between them. Germline V lookup: CDR1 SGHNT, CDR2 YYREEE (reference sequence). The CDR3 runs 17 residues.

The chain recombines TRBV5-4 with TRBJ2-1, with 9 bases aligning to TRBD1. Germline V gene lookup returns CDR1 SGHNT and CDR2 YYREEE (reference sequence). The CDR3 covers 16 residues. J gave up 1 base and V 0 bases, and 2 bases lay outside the gene matches. The CDR3 region has the DNA TGTGCCAGCAGCTTGGAGGGGACAGGGTCCTACAATGAGCAGTTCTTC. Its translation is CASSLEGTGSYNEQFF.

The rearrangement uses TRBV27 and TRBJ2-1, with 7 bases that match TRBD1. Trimming cost V 3 bases and J 1 base; bases outside gene matches: 3. This CDR3 region has 15 residues. The germline CDR1 and CDR2 sequences are MNHEY and SMNVEV (reference sequence). The CDR3 loop is CASSLQDRSYNEQFF. CDR3 bases: TGTGCCAGCAGTTTGCAGGACAGGTCCTACAATGAGCAGTTCTTC.

V usage is TRBV5-4 and J usage is TRBJ1-2; 7 bases fit TRBD1. Germline V gene data show CDR1 as SGHNT and CDR2 as YYREEE (reference sequence). With V trimmed by 0 bases and J by 2 bases, 4 bases remained unmatched. This CDR3 region has 15 residues. CDR3 DNA sequence: TGTGCCAGCAGCTTGGCCCTGACAGGGAACTATGGCTACACCTTC. Protein: CASSLALTGNYGYTF.

CDR3 in amino acids: CASSLRMGADTGELFF. The CDR3 DNA sequence: TGTGCCAGCAGCTTGCGCATGGGGGCGGACACCGGGGAGCTGTTTTTT. V gene TRBV7-2 combines with J gene TRBJ2-2; weak D call: TRBD1 (6 bases). V was clipped by 3 bases and J by 3 bases, with 14 bases between them. Germline CDR1 SGHTA, CDR2 FQGNSA. CDR3 length: 16 amino acids.

The genes are TRBV4-1 and TRBJ1-2; the D gene is possibly TRBD1 (6 bases). With 0 bases removed from V and 5 bases from J, the gap between germline ends came to 16 bases. The CDR3 runs 16 residues. Germline CDR1 reads MGHRA; CDR2 reads YSYEKL. DNA of the CDR3: TGCGCCAGCAGCCAAGAGGTGGGGGCAGGGGAGTATGGCTACACCTTC. This translates into CASSQEVGAGEYGYTF.

The gene calls are TRBV6-5 and TRBJ2-2; weak D call: TRBD2 (7 bases). The CDR3 loop spans 14 amino acids. Germline V CDR1 and CDR2: MNHEY, SVGAGI. V was shortened by 3 bases and J by 7 bases, with 12 bases between the two germline ends. The CDR3 DNA follows: TGTGCCAGCAGTTATGGGGGGGCAGGCGGGGAGCTGTTTTTT. As protein: CASSYGGAGGELFF.

The chain couples TRBV6-1 to TRBJ2-2; TRBD2 matches at 8 bases. CDR3 length: 17 residues. V was pared by 3 bases and J by 0 bases, with 6 bases of the junction left unmatched. Per the germline V gene, CDR1 is MNHNS and CDR2 is SASEGT. The CDR3 DNA reads TGTGCCAGCAGTGAGAACACACTAGCGGCGAACACCGGGGAGCTGTTTTTT. Protein product: CASSENTLAANTGELFF.

The chain employs TRBV29-1 and TRBJ1-1; no reliable D call. V shed 6 bases and J shed 0 bases, with 8 bases lying between them. This CDR3 has 12 amino acids. Germline V gene lookup returns CDR1 SQVTM and CDR2 ANQGSEA. CDR3 amino acids: CSVWPMNTEAFF. The CDR3 nucleotides are TGCAGCGTCTGGCCAATGAACACTGAAGCTTTCTTT.

J is TRBJ1-2 and V is TRBV18, with D possibly matching TRBD1 (5 bases). From germline, CDR1 is KGHSH and CDR2 LQKENI. This CDR3 comprises 14 residues. The germline V and J ends were trimmed by 3 bases and 4 bases, with 12 bases remaining between them. This CDR3 reads CASSPSTEIYGYTF. As DNA, the CDR3 is TGTGCCAGCTCACCCTCGACAGAGATCTATGGCTACACCTTC.

The rearrangement joins TRBV5-1 to TRBJ1-2, with 7 positions matching TRBD1. Germline lookup yields CDR1 SGHRS and CDR2 YFSETQ. The ends lost 5 bases at V and 10 bases at J; junction bases unmatched: 11. The CDR3 loop spans 13 amino acids. This CDR3 is CASSPTGSTFYTF. As DNA, the CDR3 is TGCGCCAGCAGTCCGACAGGGTCGACCTTCTACACCTTC.

The rearrangement uses TRBV2 and TRBJ1-1; 7 positions agree with TRBD1. Trimming removed 7 bases from V and 1 base from J; junction bases left unmatched: 3. Per the germline V gene, CDR1 is SNHLY and CDR2 is FYNNEI. CDR3 size: 13 residues. CDR3: CASMTGWNTEAFF. The CDR3 DNA is TGTGCCAGCATGACAGGGTGGAACACTGAAGCTTTCTTT.

The chain recombines TRBV2 with TRBJ2-2; 13 nucleotides match TRBD2. V dropped 6 bases and J dropped 5; count of bases not matched to a gene: 3. The CDR3 contains 15 residues. Looked up from germline, CDR1 is SNHLY and CDR2 is FYNNEI. The CDR3, as DNA: TGTGCCAGCAGCCCGGGACTAGCGGGAACCGGGGAGCTGTTTTTT. Translating it yields CASSPGLAGTGELFF.

This clone was counted once. The V gene is TRBV28, the J gene TRBJ2-7; perhaps TRBD1 as D (5 bases). CDR3 length: 12 amino acids. Germline CDR1 is MDHEN and CDR2 is SYDVKM. V lost 5 bases and J lost 2, with 7 bases in between. The CDR3 protein is CASSQGPYEQYV. The CDR3 DNA reads TGTGCCAGCAGTCAGGGCCCCTACGAGCAGTACGTC.

The chain joins TRBV4-2 to TRBJ1-3; D unclear. Germline CDR1 is LGHNA and CDR2 is YNFKEQ. This CDR3 has 16 residues. With 1 base removed from V and 2 bases from J, the gap between germline ends came to 12 bases. CDR3 nucleotides: TGTGCCAGCAGCCAAGTCGGTGGTTTTCCTGGAAACACCATATATTTT. This codes for CASSQVGGFPGNTIYF.

The chain employs TRBV7-2 and TRBJ2-3; D may match TRBD1 or TRBD2 (5 bases each). The V end lost 2 bases, the J end lost 5 bases, and 26 bases lay between the germline ends. The CDR3 has 19 amino acids. Germline loops: CDR1 SGHTA, CDR2 FQGNSA. The CDR3 is CASSLRWSIRDGTKDTQYF. The CDR3 DNA sequence: TGTGCCAGCAGCTTAAGATGGTCCATCAGGGACGGAACCAAAGATACGCAGTATTTT.

This rearrangement joins TRBV19 to TRBJ1-5; D is undetermined. V was shortened by 0 bases and J by 5 bases, with 8 bases between the two germline ends. The CDR3 totals 14 residues. Per the germline V gene, CDR1 is LNHDA and CDR2 is SQIVND (reference sequence). The CDR3 spells CASSIEDRYQPQHF. For the CDR3, the DNA is TGTGCCAGTAGTATAGAGGACCGGTATCAGCCCCAGCATTTT.